This T cell receptor (beta chain) was identified in a study of shared clonotypes between healthy human individuals. Trimming stripped 1 base from V and 0 bases from J, with 7 bases between. Per germline, CDR1 SGHNT and CDR2 YENEEA. This CDR3 spans 14 amino acids. As to this clone: What it binds is unknown.

Study outcomes and limitations: Clonotypes shared by all four sorted-subset donors had higher generation probabilities than non-shared clonotypes. Despite large depth, sorted-subset datasets appeared incompletely sequenced.

Profiling relied on immunoSEQ multiplex PCR, and the TCRdb table lists in-frame clones only, not all of them. The sample contains hundreds of thousands of clones, about 80% of which appear only once. The clonotype was recovered from a woman in her 30s in good health. The sample was memory CD4+ T cells sorted from blood. Subset here: CD45RA-negative fraction. This rearrangement joins TRBV11-3 to TRBJ2-7; the D is unclear. The CDR3 region has the DNA TGTGCCAGCAGCTTAGGGCCGGGCTCCTACGAGCAGTACTTC. Encoded protein: CASSLGPGSYEQYF.